This paragraph reports one T cell receptor (beta chain). Antigen unknown. It may be a read error: a sequence one base away is much more abundant. Lacking the conserved final phenylalanine or tryptophan, this CDR3 likely reflects a read error. This specimen belongs to a study of regulatory T cells in long-lasting Graves disease. Whole-study results and caveats: Persistent patients shared more public clonotypes (under 3,000) than newly diagnosed patients (around 1,000). Accuracy may have suffered from the small sample size.

Time point indicated: newly diagnosed GD, antithyroid drugs for less than 3 months. Making the TCR library involved RNA that had been extracted from PBMCs. Diagnoses of Graves' disease were made by American Thyroid Association guidelines. Building the TCR beta libraries relied on iRepertoire HTBI primers, and CDR3 regions underwent Arm-PCR. TCRdb recomputed calls from the multiplex PCR reads with MiXCR, one row per CDR3 protein. The sample has approximately 440,000 distinct CDR3 sequences, around 16% seen once. These records were also assigned to another study, of T cells in Graves' hyperthyroidism and ophthalmopathy. That study adds: A set of HTBI primers served as the primers for a first-round RT-PCR of the TCR CDR3.

The sequencing here drew on peripheral blood mononuclear cells (PBMCs), taken at new diagnosis, from a patient treated with antithyroid drugs. The clonotype comes from a man in his forties with Graves disease.

CDR3 sequence (DNA): TGTGCCAGCAGCTTAGGCAAAAGGAACACTGAAGCTTTCCTT. Translated: CASSLGKRNTEAFL. The chain is built from TRBV11-2 and TRBJ1-1; D is unresolved. Trimming took 1 base from V and 1 from J, leaving 7 bases between them. This CDR3 comprises 14 residues. The germline V gene has CDR1 SGHAT and CDR2 FQNNGV.